This T cell receptor (beta chain) was documented in a study of blood T cell repertoires in COVID-19. Study summary: Sites across the United States, Italy and Spain contributed samples from acute and convalescent COVID-19. From T cells, B-cell-depleted T cells, or PBMCs came the material, which was cDNA or gDNA.

The V and J ends lost 2 bases and 5 bases respectively, with 9 bases between them. In germline, CDR1 is MNHEY, CDR2 SVGEGT. This CDR3 region has 13 residues. Authors' processing steps: Cell counts per sample came from amplifying reference gene primers. Here immunoSEQ multiplex PCR was the method, and the copy in TCRdb shows in-frame clones only, minus some. That table supplies the V and J calls and clone size; D and trimming were determined from the DNA. The sample consists of 150,000 to 200,000 clones, just under 85% of them appearing once. The sample was peripheral blood. The origin of this receptor is a human donor with acute or convalescent COVID-19. The donor label of this sample is uncertain. This sequence joins TRBV6-2 or TRBV6-3 and TRBJ2-5; tentative D call: TRBD2 (5 bases). CDR3 region: CASSYTGRETQYF. CDR3 bases: TGTGCCAGCAGTTACACGGGAAGGGAGACCCAGTACTTC.